The clone carrying this T cell receptor beta chain was counted a few times. Its antigen is unidentified. This CDR3 region has 13 residues. V shed 6 bases and J 8 bases; nucleotides not matched to a gene: 3. The germline CDR1 and CDR2 sequences are LNHDA and SQIVND (reference sequence). This sample was included in a study of identical twins. Findings and limits, study-wide: There was an excess of low generation probability in the out-of-frame alpha sequences that twins shared.

TCRdb re-called the 5' RACE reads through MiXCR, storing one row per CDR3 protein. This sample has 400,000 to 550,000 distinct CDR3 sequences, with around 20% found just once. These data also featured in a second study, about T cells expressing NK-cell markers. In that study: Repertoire data for TCR beta were derived from sorted T cells (CD3+CD56+NKG2C+, CD3+CD56+NKG2C- and CD3+CD56-NKG2C+).

The sequencing input was CD4+ T cells sorted from blood. The chain combines TRBV19 with TRBJ2-1; 11 bases line up with TRBD2. The origin of this receptor is a woman under 30 in good health. CDR3 DNA: TGTGCCAGTAGATCTAGCGGGAGGCATGAGCAGTTCTTC. This encodes CASRSSGRHEQFF.